A single T cell receptor beta chain is shown here with its context. This sample is part of a study of OX40 agonist ivuxolimab in advanced cancers. Clones were sequenced by immunoSEQ multiplex PCR, and TCRdb holds only the in-frame ones, with some missing. The sample yields tens of thousands of clones, around 82% seen once. The CDR3 totals 13 residues. The TCR comes from an adult with an advanced solid tumor such as melanoma, head and neck, liver or kidney cancer. Material: CD4+ or CD8+ T cells sorted from blood, obtained in a trial of the OX40 agonist ivuxolimab. V is TRBV21-1 and J is TRBJ2-1; the table gives TRBD2 as D, unverified against the DNA. TRBV21-1 is a known pseudogene. CDR3 DNA: TGTCCTCGCAAGCGGGGGACGTACAATGAGCAGTTCTTC. It translates to CPRKRGTYNEQFF.